The 3 T cell receptor beta chains in this list originate from one sample, sequenced in a study of post-analysis software for immune sequencing data. The TCR beta cDNA libraries carried unique molecular identifiers. Using its own MiXCR run on the PCR reads, TCRdb lists one record per CDR3 protein. The sample carries about 160,000 distinct CDR3 sequences, around 36% recorded once. The source was blood, collected after autologous hematopoietic stem cell transplantation. The receptors shown here come from a girl between 5 and 17 years old with multiple sclerosis.

This clonotype came up a few times. The V call is TRBV12-3 or TRBV12-4, the J call TRBJ1-2; D call uncertain. The CDR3 runs to 13 residues. V was cut by 1 base and J by 5 bases, with 8 bases left in between. As DNA, the CDR3 is TGTGCCAGCAGTTTAGACATGGGGTATGGCTACACCTTC. Amino acid sequence: CASSLDMGYGYTF.

This rearrangement joins TRBV28 to TRBJ2-7; 7 nucleotides agree with TRBD1. The CDR3 is 15 amino acids. Germline V gene sequence: CDR1 MDHEN, CDR2 SYDVKM. The V gene end was trimmed by 1 base and the J gene end by 2 bases; junction bases not matched to a gene: 5. The CDR3 loop is CASSLYQGVTYEQYF. The CDR3 nucleotides read TGTGCCAGCAGTTTATACCAGGGGGTGACCTACGAGCAGTACTTC.

This chain links TRBV20-1 with TRBJ2-3; 8 nucleotides match TRBD2. Germline assignment: CDR1 DFQATT and CDR2 SNEGSKA (reference sequence). The CDR3 is 17 amino acids. Losses at the gene ends were 1 base for V and 1 base for J; bases not matched to a gene: 10. CDR3 bases: TGCAGTGCTAGAGGGGTTGGGGTAGCGGGACGCACAGATACGCAGTATTTT. Protein product: CSARGVGVAGRTDTQYF.